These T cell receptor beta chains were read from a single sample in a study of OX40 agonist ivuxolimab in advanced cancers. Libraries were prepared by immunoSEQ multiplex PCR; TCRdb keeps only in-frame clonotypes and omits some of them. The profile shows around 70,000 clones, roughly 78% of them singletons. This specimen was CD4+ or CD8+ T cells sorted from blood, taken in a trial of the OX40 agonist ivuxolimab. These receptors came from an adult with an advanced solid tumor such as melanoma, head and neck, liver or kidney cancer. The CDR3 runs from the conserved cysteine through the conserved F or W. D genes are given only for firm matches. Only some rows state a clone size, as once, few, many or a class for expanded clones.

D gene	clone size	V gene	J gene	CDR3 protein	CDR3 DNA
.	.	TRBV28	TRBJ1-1	CASSPPLGRGTEAFF	TGTGCCAGCAGTCCTCCATTGGGGAGAGGCACTGAAGCTTTCTTT
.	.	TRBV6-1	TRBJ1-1	CASRGQMNTEAFF	TGTGCCAGCAGAGGACAGATGAACACTGAAGCTTTCTTT
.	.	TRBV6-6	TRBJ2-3	CASKPTVSTDTQYF	TGTGCCAGCAAACCGACAGTTAGCACAGATACGCAGTATTTT
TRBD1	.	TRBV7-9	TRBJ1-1	CASSLRQGAPEAFF	TGTGCCAGCAGCTTACGACAGGGGGCGCCTGAAGCTTTCTTT
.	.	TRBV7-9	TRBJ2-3	CASSLEGHLTDTQYF	TGTGCCAGCAGCTTAGAGGGGCACCTCACAGATACGCAGTATTTT
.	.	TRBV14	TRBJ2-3	CASSLFGGADTQYF	TGTGCCAGCAGCCTCTTTGGGGGAGCAGATACGCAGTATTTT
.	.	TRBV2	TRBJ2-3	CASSEGLGPTDTQYF	TGTGCCAGCAGTGAAGGTTTGGGGCCCACAGATACGCAGTATTTT
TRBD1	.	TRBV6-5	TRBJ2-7	CASKGTGDYEQYF	TGTGCCAGCAAGGGGACAGGGGACTACGAGCAGTACTTC
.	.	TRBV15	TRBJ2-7	CATSPGVGLGEQYF	TGTGCCACCAGCCCGGGGGTTGGTTTGGGCGAGCAGTACTTC
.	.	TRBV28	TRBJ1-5	CASSFPGTVQPQHF	TGTGCCAGCAGTTTCCCCGGGACGGTCCAGCCCCAGCATTTT
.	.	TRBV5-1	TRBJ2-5	CASSLDSETQYF	TGCGCCAGCAGCTTGGACTCCGAGACCCAGTACTTC
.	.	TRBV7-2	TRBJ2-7	CASSFVLGYEQYF	TGTGCCAGCAGCTTCGTCCTGGGCTACGAGCAGTACTTC
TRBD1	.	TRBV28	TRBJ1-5	CASSEDLGQNQPQHF	TGTGCCAGCAGCGAAGACTTGGGACAGAATCAGCCCCAGCATTTT
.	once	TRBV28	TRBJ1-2	CASSPLNYGYTF	TGTGCCAGCAGCCCCCTCAACTATGGCTACACCTTC
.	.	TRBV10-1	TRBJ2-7	CASRDRFTYEQYF	TGCGCCAGCAGGGACAGATTTACCTACGAGCAGTACTTC
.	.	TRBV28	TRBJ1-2	CASSSIRHFRRDGYTF	TGTGCCAGCAGTTCAATTCGACATTTTCGAAGAGATGGCTACACCTTC
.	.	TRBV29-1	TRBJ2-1	CSASTPDKGRDEQFF	TGCAGCGCTTCTACTCCGGACAAAGGGCGCGATGAGCAGTTCTTC
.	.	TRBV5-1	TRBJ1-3	CASSLEGPSSGNTIYF	TGCGCCAGCAGCTTGGAAGGACCGAGCTCTGGAAACACCATATATTTT
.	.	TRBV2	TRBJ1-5	CASNSAGVNQPQHF	TGTGCCAGCAATTCGGCAGGCGTCAATCAGCCCCAGCATTTT
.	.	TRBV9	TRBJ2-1	CASSVAGSYNEQFF	TGTGCCAGCAGCGTAGCCGGCTCCTACAATGAGCAGTTCTTC
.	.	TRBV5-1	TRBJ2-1	CASSFEGSYNEQFF	TGCGCCAGCAGCTTTGAAGGCTCCTACAATGAGCAGTTCTTC
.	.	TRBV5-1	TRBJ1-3	CASSLDNSGNTIYF	TGCGCCAGCAGCTTGGACAACTCTGGAAACACCATATATTTT
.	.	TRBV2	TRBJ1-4	CASNVSGREDEKLFF	TGTGCCAGCAATGTATCAGGTAGAGAGGATGAAAAACTGTTTTTT
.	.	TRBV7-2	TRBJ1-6	CASSFSPNSPLHF	TGTGCCAGCAGCTTTTCTCCAAATTCACCCCTCCACTTT
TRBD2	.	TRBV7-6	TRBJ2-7	CASSFSAGLAGGPVHEQYF	TGTGCCAGCAGCTTTTCAGCGGGACTAGCGGGAGGGCCTGTCCACGAGCAGTACTTC
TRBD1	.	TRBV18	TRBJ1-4	CASSRGRGGTNEKLFF	TGTGCCAGCTCCCGGGGAAGAGGGGGCACTAATGAAAAACTGTTTTTT
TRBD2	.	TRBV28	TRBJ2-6	CASSLSLGGAGANVLTF	TGTGCCAGCAGTCTCTCCCTGGGGGGGGCTGGGGCCAACGTCCTGACTTTC
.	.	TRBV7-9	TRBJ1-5	CASSLYGEYNQPQHF	TGTGCCAGCAGCTTATACGGGGAGTACAATCAGCCCCAGCATTTT
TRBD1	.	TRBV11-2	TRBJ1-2	CASSLAGSTGGLAYGYTF	TGTGCCAGCAGCTTAGCGGGTTCAACAGGGGGCCTTGCGTATGGCTACACCTTC
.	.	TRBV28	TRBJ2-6	CASSLTRTLSGANVLTF	TGTGCCAGCAGTTTAACCAGGACCCTCTCTGGGGCCAACGTCCTGACTTTC
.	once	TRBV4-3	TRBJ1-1	CASSHRQFDTEAFF	TGCGCCAGCAGCCACAGACAATTCGACACTGAAGCTTTCTTT
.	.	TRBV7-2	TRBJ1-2	CASSLYQGNYGYTF	TGTGCCAGCAGCTTATATCAGGGCAACTATGGCTACACCTTC